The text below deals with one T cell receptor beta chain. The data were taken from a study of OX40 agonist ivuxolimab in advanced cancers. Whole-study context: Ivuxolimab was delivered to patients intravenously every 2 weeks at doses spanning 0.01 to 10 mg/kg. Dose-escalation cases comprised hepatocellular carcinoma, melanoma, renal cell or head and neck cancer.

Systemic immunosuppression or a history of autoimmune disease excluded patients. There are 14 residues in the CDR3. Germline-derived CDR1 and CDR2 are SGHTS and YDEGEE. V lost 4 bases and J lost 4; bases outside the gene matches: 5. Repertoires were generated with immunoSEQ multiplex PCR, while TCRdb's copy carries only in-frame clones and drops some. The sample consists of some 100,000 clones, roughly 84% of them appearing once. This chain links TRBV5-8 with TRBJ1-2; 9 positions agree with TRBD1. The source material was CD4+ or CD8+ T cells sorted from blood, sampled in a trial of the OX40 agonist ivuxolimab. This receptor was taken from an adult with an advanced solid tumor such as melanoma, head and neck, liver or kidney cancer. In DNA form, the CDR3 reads TGTGCCAGCAGCACGGGACAGGGCACCTATGGCTACACCTTC. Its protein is CASSTGQGTYGYTF.